This T cell receptor (beta chain) was recorded in a study of regulatory T cells in long-lasting Graves disease. Time point noted: newly diagnosed GD, antithyroid drugs for less than 3 months. PBMCs provided the RNA from which the TCR library was made. This clonotype showed up many times. There are 15 residues in the CDR3. Germline CDR1 and CDR2: SGHNT and YENEEA. After removal of 5 bases from V and 3 bases from J, the junction contained 7 bases not matched to a gene. Sequencing libraries for TCR beta were prepared with iRepertoire HTBI primers and Arm-PCR of CDR3 regions. TCRdb re-called the multiplex PCR reads through MiXCR, storing one row per CDR3 protein. This sample has hundreds of thousands of distinct CDR3 sequences, with approximately 15% found just once. In addition, the sample was reused for a study of T cells in Graves' hyperthyroidism and ophthalmopathy.

This receptor was taken from a man in his forties with Graves disease. The J gene is TRBJ2-1, the V gene TRBV11-3, with 7 bases fitting TRBD1. The specimen was peripheral blood mononuclear cells (PBMCs), collected at new diagnosis, from a patient treated with antithyroid drugs. CDR3 nucleotides: TGTGCCAGCAGCATACCGGGACAGAACTACAATGAGCAGTTCTTC. This codes for CASSIPGQNYNEQFF.